The 13 T cell receptor beta chains listed next were all sequenced from one sample in a study of shared clonotypes between healthy human individuals. Measured with immunoSEQ multiplex PCR; TCRdb has only the in-frame clones, and not every one. The sample contains 500,000 to 700,000 clones, about 95% of which appear only once. CD45RO-negative, CCR7-positively selected cells formed the naive CD8 fraction, excluding terminally differentiated effector memory CD45RA+ cells. The sequenced sample was naive CD8+ T cells sorted from blood. These receptors were obtained from a woman aged 25 to 39 in good health.

The J gene is TRBJ2-2, the V gene TRBV5-4; D is possibly TRBD1 (5 bases). The CDR3 sequence is 14 residues long. V lost 3 bases, J lost 2 bases, and 8 bases lay in between. Germline V gene data show CDR1 as SGHNT and CDR2 as YYREEE (reference sequence). The chain's CDR3 is CASSSDTNTGELFF. CDR3 nucleotide sequence: TGTGCCAGCAGCTCGGACACAAACACCGGGGAGCTGTTTTTT. The variable domain in full, completed from reference TRBV5-4 and TRBJ2-2, reads ETGVTQSPTHLIKTRGQQVTLRCSSQSGHNTVSWYQQALGQGPQFIFQYYREEENGRGNFPPRFSGLQFPNYSSELNVNALELDDSALYLCASSSDTNTGELFFGEGSRLTVL.

The rearrangement links TRBV28 to TRBJ2-7; D possibly matches TRBD1 or TRBD2 (7 bases each). The germline V and J ends were trimmed by 5 bases and 5 bases, with 28 bases remaining between them. The CDR3 has 18 amino acids. Per germline, CDR1 MDHEN and CDR2 SYDVKM. This CDR3 is CASSPDREGSQRRHEQYF. The CDR3 DNA reads as TGTGCCAGCAGTCCAGACAGGGAGGGATCCCAACGGAGGCACGAGCAGTACTTC.

This chain's CDR3 is CASSFRQGDIQYF. The DNA of the CDR3 is TGTGCCAGCAGTTTCCGACAGGGTGACATTCAGTACTTC. This chain uses TRBV28 with TRBJ2-4, with TRBD1 matching 7 bases. V lost 3 bases and J lost 8; bases outside the gene matches: 4. Germline assignment: CDR1 MDHEN and CDR2 SYDVKM. This CDR3 spans 13 amino acids.

The chain carries TRBV28 and TRBJ2-1; 10 nucleotides line up with TRBD1. The V gene end was trimmed by 4 bases and the J gene end by 6 bases; junction bases not matched to a gene: 9. The CDR3 is 16 residues long. Germline CDR1 and CDR2: MDHEN and SYDVKM. The CDR3 nucleotides are TGTGCCAGCAGTTCCCGGGACAGGGGCCGCCGCAATGAGCAGTTCTTC. Amino acids: CASSSRDRGRRNEQFF. Using reference TRBV28 and TRBJ2-1 for the parts outside the CDR3, the full variable domain is DVKVTQSSRYLVKRTGEKVFLECVQDMDHENMFWYRQDPGLGLRLIYFSYDVKMKEKGDIPEGYSVSREKKERFSLILESASTNQTSMYLCASSSRDRGRRNEQFFGPGTRLTVL.

A remark on this clone: Other DNA sequences in the same sample also yield this CDR3. The gene calls are TRBV27 and TRBJ1-5; D remains unclear. The germline V and J ends were trimmed by 5 bases and 4 bases, with 6 bases remaining between them. The CDR3 is 12 residues long. CDR1 is MNHEY, CDR2 SMNVEV, per germline (reference sequence). The CDR3 is CASSSGNQPQHF. CDR3 coding DNA: TGTGCCAGCAGTAGTGGGAATCAGCCCCAGCATTTT.

This clone has just a few counts. This sequence joins TRBV7-9 and TRBJ1-1, with a tentative D call TRBD1 (5 bases). The germline CDR1 and CDR2 sequences are SEHNR and FQNEAQ (reference sequence). V lost 6 bases and J lost 7, with 18 bases in between. CDR3 length: 14 amino acids. Here the CDR3 reads CASRGGVEQDEAFF. The CDR3 DNA sequence: TGTGCCAGCAGGGGAGGGGTGGAACAGGATGAAGCTTTCTTT.

This chain uses TRBV19 with TRBJ2-7, with D possibly being TRBD2 (5 bases). Per the germline V gene, CDR1 is LNHDA and CDR2 is SQIVND (reference sequence). This CDR3 has 11 amino acids. V was shortened by 11 bases and J by 5 bases, with 13 bases between the two germline ends. The CDR3 region is CACPRVHEQYF. The CDR3 region has the DNA TGTGCCTGCCCGAGGGTCCACGAGCAGTACTTC.

The chain employs TRBV5-4 and TRBJ2-7; 8 nucleotides line up with TRBD1. This CDR3 spans 17 amino acids. J was trimmed by 4 bases and V by 1 base; bases with no gene match: 13. Germline CDR1 reads SGHNT; CDR2 reads YYREEE (reference sequence). CDR3 nucleotide sequence: TGTGCCAGCAGCTTGATGGGGGCAACAGGGGGGAGTTACGAGCAGTACTTC. Residues: CASSLMGATGGSYEQYF.

The chain uses TRBV28 and TRBJ2-3; the D call may be TRBD1 or TRBD2 (5 bases each). The germline V and J ends were trimmed by 1 base and 2 bases, with 7 bases remaining between them. There are 14 residues in the CDR3. Looked up from germline, CDR1 is MDHEN and CDR2 is SYDVKM. The CDR3 coding sequence is TGTGCCAGCAGTTTATACGGGACCACAGATACGCAGTATTTT. Translation: CASSLYGTTDTQYF.

The CDR3 reads CASSDNVGHNEKLFF. In nucleotides, the CDR3 is TGTGCCAGCAGTGATAATGTTGGCCACAATGAAAAACTGTTTTTT. This chain uses TRBV28 with TRBJ1-4; D uncertain. The CDR3 extends over 15 amino acids. Germline CDR1 MDHEN, CDR2 SYDVKM. The V end lost 5 bases, the J end lost 5 bases, and 15 bases lay between the germline ends. Combining the CDR3 with reference TRBV28 and TRBJ1-4 gives the whole variable domain DVKVTQSSRYLVKRTGEKVFLECVQDMDHENMFWYRQDPGLGLRLIYFSYDVKMKEKGDIPEGYSVSREKKERFSLILESASTNQTSMYLCASSDNVGHNEKLFFGSGTQLSVL.

The chain recombines TRBV27 with TRBJ1-4, with D possibly being TRBD1 (6 bases). There are 15 residues in the CDR3. Trimming took off 0 bases at V and 7 bases at J, with 12 bases between the two ends. In germline, CDR1 is MNHEY, CDR2 SMNVEV (reference sequence). In DNA, the CDR3 is TGTGCCAGCAGTTTATCGGGGGGGCGGTTTGAAAAACTGTTTTTT. It is translated as CASSLSGGRFEKLFF. The full variable domain, with the rest looked up from reference TRBV27 and TRBJ1-4, is EAQVTQNPRYLITVTGKKLTVTCSQNMNHEYMSWYRQDPGLGLRQIYYSMNVEVTDKGDVPEGYKVSRKEKRNFPLILESPSPNQTSLYFCASSLSGGRFEKLFFGSGTQLSVL.

This clone was detected once. The V call is TRBV27, the J call TRBJ1-5, with D possibly TRBD1 on 6 matching bases. Germline assignment: CDR1 MNHEY and CDR2 SMNVEV (reference sequence). V was pared by 5 bases and J by 4 bases, with 12 bases between. CDR3 length equals 14 residues. In DNA, the CDR3 is TGTGCCAGCAGTATCTCAGGGGAGAATCAGCCCCAGCATTTT. The encoded protein is CASSISGENQPQHF.

The chain recombines TRBV2 with TRBJ2-1, with D unresolved. Germline V gene lookup returns CDR1 SNHLY and CDR2 FYNNEI. The V end was cut by 5 bases, the J end by 3 bases, with 11 bases between. This CDR3 has 14 amino acids. The CDR3 sequence: CASSSRANYNEQFF. DNA of the CDR3: TGTGCCAGCAGTTCAAGGGCTAACTACAATGAGCAGTTCTTC.